Below are 3 T cell receptor beta chains sequenced from a single sample in a study of beta chain features in type 1 diabetes. Notes on the study in general: Patients with Type 1 diabetes showed moderately but significantly shorter TCRB CDR3s in all four CD4+ subsets.

Their cognate antigens are unknown. All of the isolated RNA was reverse transcribed, so expressed TCRB transcripts were sequenced. The protocol was immunoSEQ multiplex PCR, while the TCRdb copy is restricted to in-frame clones and leaves out a portion. The sample gives around 130,000 clones, less than 20% of which show up once; 2% to 2.5% is in the top ten. The specimen sequenced was central memory CD4+ T cells from blood. The source of these receptors is a man younger than 45 with type 1 diabetes.

The CDR3 nucleotides are TGTGCCAGCAGCTTAGATCGAGTAGTAGGGAATACGCAGTATTTT. This encodes CASSLDRVVGNTQYF. The rearrangement joins TRBV11-2 to TRBJ2-3, with unresolved D. Germline CDR1 and CDR2: SGHAT and FQNNGV. V lost 0 bases and J lost 7, with 14 bases in between. The CDR3 runs to 15 residues.

This sequence joins TRBV9 and TRBJ1-1; the D gene is possibly TRBD1 (5 bases). V lost 4 bases to trimming and J lost 3 bases, with 16 bases between them. Germline CDR1 is SGDLS and CDR2 is YYNGEE. The CDR3 runs 15 residues. Here the CDR3 DNA reads TGTGCCAGCAGCACCCAAGCGACAGAGTACACTGAAGCTTTCTTT. Its protein is CASSTQATEYTEAFF.

This chain uses TRBV6-6 with TRBJ2-5, with D hard to call. From germline, CDR1 is MNHNY and CDR2 SVGAGI (reference sequence). This CDR3 spans 10 amino acids. Trimming shortened V by 5 bases and J by 4 bases, and 2 bases separated the two germline ends. In DNA form, the CDR3 reads TGTGCCAGCAGTGGAGAGACCCAGTACTTC. Translation gives CASSGETQYF.